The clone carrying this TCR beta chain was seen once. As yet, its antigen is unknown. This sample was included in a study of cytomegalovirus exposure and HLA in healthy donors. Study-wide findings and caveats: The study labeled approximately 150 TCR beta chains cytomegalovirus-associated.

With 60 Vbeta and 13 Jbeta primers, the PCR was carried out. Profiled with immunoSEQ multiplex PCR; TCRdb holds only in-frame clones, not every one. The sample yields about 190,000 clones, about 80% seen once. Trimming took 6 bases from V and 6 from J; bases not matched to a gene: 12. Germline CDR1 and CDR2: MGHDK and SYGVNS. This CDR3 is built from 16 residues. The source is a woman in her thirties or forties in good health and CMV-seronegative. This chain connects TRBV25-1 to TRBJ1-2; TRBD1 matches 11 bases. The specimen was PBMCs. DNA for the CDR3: TGTGCCAGCAGCGCTATTACCGGGACAGGGGGGAATGGCTACACCTTC. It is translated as CASSAITGTGGNGYTF.